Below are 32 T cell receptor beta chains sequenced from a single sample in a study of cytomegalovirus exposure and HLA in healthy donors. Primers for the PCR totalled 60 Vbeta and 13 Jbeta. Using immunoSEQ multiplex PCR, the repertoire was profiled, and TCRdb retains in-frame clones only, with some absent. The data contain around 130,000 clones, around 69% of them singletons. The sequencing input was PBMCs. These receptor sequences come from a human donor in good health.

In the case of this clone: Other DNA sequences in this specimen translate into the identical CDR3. CDR3 residues: CASRRGDGSSYEQYF. CDR3 coding DNA: TGCGCCAGCAGACGCGGGGACGGAAGCTCCTACGAGCAGTACTTC. The rearrangement joins TRBV5-1 to TRBJ2-7; D might be TRBD2 (6 bases). Germline V gene lookup returns CDR1 SGHRS and CDR2 YFSETQ. The CDR3 has 15 residues. The germline V and J ends were trimmed by 5 bases and 0 bases, with 15 bases remaining between them.

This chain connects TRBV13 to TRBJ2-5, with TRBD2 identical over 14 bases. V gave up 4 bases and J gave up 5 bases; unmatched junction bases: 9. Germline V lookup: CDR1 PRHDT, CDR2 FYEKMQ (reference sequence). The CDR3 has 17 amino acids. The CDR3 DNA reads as TGTGCCAGCAGCTCAGTGGGACTAGCGGGAGTGGAGGAGACCCAGTACTTC. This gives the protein CASSSVGLAGVEETQYF.

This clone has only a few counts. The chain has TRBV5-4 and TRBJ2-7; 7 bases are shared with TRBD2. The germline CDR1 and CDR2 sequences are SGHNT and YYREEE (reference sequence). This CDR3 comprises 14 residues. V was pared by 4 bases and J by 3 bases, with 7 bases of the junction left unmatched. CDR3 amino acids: CASSPRERGYEQYF. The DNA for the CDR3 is TGTGCCAGCAGCCCGCGGGAGCGGGGCTACGAGCAGTACTTC.

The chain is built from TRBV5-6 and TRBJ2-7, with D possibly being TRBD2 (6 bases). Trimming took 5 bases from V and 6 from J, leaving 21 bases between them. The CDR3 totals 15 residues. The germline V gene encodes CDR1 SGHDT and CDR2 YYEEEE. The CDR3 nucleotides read TGTGCCAGCAGTGCCGGGCTAGCGCAGCACAGCGAGCAGTACTTC. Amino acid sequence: CASSAGLAQHSEQYF.

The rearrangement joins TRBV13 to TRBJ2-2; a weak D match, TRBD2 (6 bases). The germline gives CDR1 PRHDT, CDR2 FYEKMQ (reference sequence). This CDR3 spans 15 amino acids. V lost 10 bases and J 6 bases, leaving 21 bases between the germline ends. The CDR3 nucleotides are TGTGCCACCAGGGCGTCATGGGGGGAATCCGGGGAGCTGTTTTTT. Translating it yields CATRASWGESGELFF.

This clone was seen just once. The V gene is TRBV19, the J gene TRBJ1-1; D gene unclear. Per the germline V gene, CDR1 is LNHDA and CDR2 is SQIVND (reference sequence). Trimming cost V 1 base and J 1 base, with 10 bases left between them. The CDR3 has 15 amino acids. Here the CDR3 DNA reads TGTGCCAGTAGTATAGGGCCTCAGTGGAACACTGAAGCTTTCTTT. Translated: CASSIGPQWNTEAFF.

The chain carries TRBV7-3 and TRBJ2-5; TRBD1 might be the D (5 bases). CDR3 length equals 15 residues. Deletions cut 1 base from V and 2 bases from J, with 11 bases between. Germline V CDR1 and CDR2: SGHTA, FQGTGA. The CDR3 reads CASSLRGTGQETQYF. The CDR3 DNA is TGTGCCAGCAGCTTAAGGGGAACAGGACAAGAGACCCAGTACTTC.

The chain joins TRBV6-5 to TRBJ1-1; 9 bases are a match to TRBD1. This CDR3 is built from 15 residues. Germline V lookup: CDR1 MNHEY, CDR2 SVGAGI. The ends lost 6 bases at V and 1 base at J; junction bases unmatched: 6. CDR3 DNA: TGTGCCAGCAGCTGGACAGGGGTACAGAACACTGAAGCTTTCTTT. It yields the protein CASSWTGVQNTEAFF.

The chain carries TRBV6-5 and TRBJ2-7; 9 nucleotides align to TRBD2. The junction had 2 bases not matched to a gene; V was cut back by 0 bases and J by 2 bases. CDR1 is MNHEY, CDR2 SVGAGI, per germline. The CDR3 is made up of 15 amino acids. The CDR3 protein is CASSYSSGGPYEQYF. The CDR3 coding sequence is TGTGCCAGCAGTTACTCTAGCGGGGGCCCCTACGAGCAGTACTTC.

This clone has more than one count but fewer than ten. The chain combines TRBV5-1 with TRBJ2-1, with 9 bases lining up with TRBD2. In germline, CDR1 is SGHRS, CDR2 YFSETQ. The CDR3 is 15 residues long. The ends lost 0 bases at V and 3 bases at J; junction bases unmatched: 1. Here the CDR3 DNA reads TGCGCCAGCAGCTTGGTGACTAGCGGCTACAATGAGCAGTTCTTC. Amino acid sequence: CASSLVTSGYNEQFF.

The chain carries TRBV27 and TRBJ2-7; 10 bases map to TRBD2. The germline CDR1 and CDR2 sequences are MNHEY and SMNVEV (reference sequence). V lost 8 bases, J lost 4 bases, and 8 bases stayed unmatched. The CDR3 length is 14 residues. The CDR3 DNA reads TGTGCCAGCCGTTCTAGCGGGGGACTTTACGAGCAGTACTTC. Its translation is CASRSSGGLYEQYF.

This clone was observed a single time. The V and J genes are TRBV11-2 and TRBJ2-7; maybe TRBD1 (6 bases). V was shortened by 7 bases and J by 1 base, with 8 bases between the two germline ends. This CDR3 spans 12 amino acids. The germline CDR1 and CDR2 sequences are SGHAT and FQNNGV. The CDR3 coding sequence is TGTGCCAGCAAGAGGGGGTCCTACGAGCAGTACTTC. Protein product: CASKRGSYEQYF.

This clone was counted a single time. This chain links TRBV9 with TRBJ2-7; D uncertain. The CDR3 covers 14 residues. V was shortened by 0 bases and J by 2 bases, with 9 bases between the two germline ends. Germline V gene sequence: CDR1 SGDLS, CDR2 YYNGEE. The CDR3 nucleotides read TGTGCCAGCAGCGTAGGCGCAGGCCCCTACGAGCAGTACTTC. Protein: CASSVGAGPYEQYF. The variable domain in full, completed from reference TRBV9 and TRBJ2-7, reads DSGVTQTPKHLITATGQRVTLRCSPRSGDLSVYWYQQSLDQGLQFLIQYYNGEERAKGNILERFSAQQFPDLHSELNLSSLELGDSALYFCASSVGAGPYEQYFGPGTRLTVT.

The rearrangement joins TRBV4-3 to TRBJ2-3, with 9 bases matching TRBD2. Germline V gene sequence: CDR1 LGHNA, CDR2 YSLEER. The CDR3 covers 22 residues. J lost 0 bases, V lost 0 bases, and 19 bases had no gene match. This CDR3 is CASSQDPFGRAGGSLSTDTQYF. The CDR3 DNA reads TGCGCCAGCAGCCAAGATCCCTTCGGGAGAGCGGGGGGTTCCTTAAGCACAGATACGCAGTATTTT.

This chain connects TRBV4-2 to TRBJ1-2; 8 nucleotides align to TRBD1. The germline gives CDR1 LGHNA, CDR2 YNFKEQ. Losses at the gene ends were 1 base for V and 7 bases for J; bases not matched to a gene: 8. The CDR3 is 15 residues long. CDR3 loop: CASSQASDREGGYTF. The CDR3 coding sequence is TGTGCCAGCAGCCAAGCGTCGGACAGGGAAGGTGGCTACACCTTC.

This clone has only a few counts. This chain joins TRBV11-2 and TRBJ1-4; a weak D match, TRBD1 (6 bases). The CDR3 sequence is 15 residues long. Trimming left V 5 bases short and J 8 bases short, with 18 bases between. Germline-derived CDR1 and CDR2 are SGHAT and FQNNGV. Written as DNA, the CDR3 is TGTGCCAGCAGCCCAGACGGGGGGCGAGGCGAAAAACTGTTTTTT. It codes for CASSPDGGRGEKLFF.

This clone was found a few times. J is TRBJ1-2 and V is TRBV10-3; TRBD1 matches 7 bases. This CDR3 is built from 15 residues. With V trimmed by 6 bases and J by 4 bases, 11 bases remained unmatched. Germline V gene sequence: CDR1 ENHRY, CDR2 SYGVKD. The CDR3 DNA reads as TGTGCCATCAGCGCCTCGGACAGGACCGTCTATGGCTACACCTTC. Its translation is CAISASDRTVYGYTF.

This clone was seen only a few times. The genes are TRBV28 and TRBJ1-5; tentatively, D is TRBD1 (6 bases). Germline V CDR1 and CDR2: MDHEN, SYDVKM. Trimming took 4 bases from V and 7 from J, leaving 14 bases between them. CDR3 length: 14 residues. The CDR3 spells CASSYRVLGQPQHF. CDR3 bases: TGTGCCAGCAGTTACAGGGTATTAGGACAGCCCCAGCATTTT.

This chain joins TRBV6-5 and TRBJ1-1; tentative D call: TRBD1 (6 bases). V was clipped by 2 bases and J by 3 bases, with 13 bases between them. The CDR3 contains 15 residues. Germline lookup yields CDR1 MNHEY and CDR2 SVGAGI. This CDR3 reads CASSYGGGRDTEAFF. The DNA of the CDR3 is TGTGCCAGCAGTTACGGCGGGGGCCGTGACACTGAAGCTTTCTTT.

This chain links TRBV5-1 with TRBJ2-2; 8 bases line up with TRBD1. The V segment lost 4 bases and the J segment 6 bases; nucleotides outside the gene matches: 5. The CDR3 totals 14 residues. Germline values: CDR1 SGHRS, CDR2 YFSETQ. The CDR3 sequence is CASSIQGGAGELFF. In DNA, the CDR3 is TGCGCCAGCAGCATACAGGGGGGTGCCGGGGAGCTGTTTTTT.

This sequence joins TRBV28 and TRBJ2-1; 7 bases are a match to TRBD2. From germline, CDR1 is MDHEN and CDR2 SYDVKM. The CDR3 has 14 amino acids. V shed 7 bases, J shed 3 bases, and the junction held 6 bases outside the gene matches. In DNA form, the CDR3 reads TGTGCCAGCACCCCCGGGACTAACTACAATGAGCAGTTCTTC. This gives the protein CASTPGTNYNEQFF.

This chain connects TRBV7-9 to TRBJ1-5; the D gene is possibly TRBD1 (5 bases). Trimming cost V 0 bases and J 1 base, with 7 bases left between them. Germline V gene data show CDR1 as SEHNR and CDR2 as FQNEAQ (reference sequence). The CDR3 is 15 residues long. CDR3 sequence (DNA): TGTGCCAGCAGCTTAGCAGGGGCCAGCAATCAGCCCCAGCATTTT. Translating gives CASSLAGASNQPQHF.

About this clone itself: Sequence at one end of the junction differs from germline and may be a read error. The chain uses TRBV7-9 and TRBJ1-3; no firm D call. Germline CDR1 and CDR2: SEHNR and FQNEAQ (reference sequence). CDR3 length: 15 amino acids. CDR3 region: CSSSLGALSGNTIYF. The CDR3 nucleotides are TGTTCCAGCAGCTTAGGAGCCCTCTCTGGAAACACCATATATTTT. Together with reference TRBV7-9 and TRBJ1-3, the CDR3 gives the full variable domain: DTGVSQNPRHKITKRGQNVTFRCDPISEHNRLYWYRQTLGQGPEFLTYFQNEAQLEKSRLLSDRFSAERPKGSFSTLEIQRTEQGDSAMYLCSSSLGALSGNTIYFGEGSWLTVV.

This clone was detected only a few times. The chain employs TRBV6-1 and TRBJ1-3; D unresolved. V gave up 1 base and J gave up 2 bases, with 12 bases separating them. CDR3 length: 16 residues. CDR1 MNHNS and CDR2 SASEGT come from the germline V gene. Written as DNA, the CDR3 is TGTGCCAGCAGTGAAGTTGAGGGATTACCTGGAAACACCATATATTTT. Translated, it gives CASSEVEGLPGNTIYF.

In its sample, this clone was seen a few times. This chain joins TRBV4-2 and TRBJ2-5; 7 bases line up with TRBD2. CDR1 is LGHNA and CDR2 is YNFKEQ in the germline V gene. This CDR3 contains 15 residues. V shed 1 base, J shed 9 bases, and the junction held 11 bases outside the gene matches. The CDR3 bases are TGTGCCAGCAGCCAAGGTAGCGGGTCGCTTGCGGCCCAGTACTTC. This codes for CASSQGSGSLAAQYF.

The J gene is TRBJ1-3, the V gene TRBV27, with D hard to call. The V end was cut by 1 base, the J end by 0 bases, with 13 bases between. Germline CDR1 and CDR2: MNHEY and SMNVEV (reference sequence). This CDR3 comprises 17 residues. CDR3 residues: CASSLYPGIPSGNTIYF. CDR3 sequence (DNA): TGTGCCAGCAGTTTATACCCGGGGATCCCCTCTGGAAACACCATATATTTT.

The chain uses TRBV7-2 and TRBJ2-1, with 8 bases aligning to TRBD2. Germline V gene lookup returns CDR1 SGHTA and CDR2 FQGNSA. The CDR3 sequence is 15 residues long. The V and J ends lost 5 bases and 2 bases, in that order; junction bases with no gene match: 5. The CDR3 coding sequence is TGTGCCAGCAGCCTACTAGCGGATACCTACAATGAGCAGTTCTTC. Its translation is CASSLLADTYNEQFF.

The CDR3 loop reads CASSEEGVLAGGPYEQYF. The CDR3 DNA reads TGTGCCAGCAGTGAAGAAGGGGTCCTAGCGGGAGGACCCTACGAGCAGTACTTC. J is TRBJ2-7 and V is TRBV2, with 11 bases that match TRBD2. Trimming removed 1 base from V and 2 bases from J; junction bases left unmatched: 10. The CDR3 sequence is 18 residues long. Germline V lookup: CDR1 SNHLY, CDR2 FYNNEI. The complete variable domain, with remaining parts taken from reference TRBV2 and TRBJ2-7, reads EPEVTQTPSHQVTQMGQEVILRCVPISNHLYFYWYRQILGQKVEFLVSFYNNEISEKSEIFDDQFSVERPDGSNFTLKIRSTKLEDSAMYFCASSEEGVLAGGPYEQYFGPGTRLTVT.

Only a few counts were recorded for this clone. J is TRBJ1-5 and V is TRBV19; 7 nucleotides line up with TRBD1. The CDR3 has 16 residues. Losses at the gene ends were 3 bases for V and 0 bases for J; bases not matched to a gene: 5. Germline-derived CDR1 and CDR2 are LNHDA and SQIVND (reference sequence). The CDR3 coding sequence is TGTGCCAGTAGTATCGGGACAGTTCCTAGCAATCAGCCCCAGCATTTT. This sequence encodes CASSIGTVPSNQPQHF.

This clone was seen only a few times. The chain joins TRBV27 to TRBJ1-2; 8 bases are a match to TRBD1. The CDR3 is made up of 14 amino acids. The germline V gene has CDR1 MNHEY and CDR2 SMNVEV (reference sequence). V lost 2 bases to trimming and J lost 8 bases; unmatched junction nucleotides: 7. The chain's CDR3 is CASSLRRTGWGYTF. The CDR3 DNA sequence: TGTGCCAGCAGTTTAAGGCGGACAGGGTGGGGCTACACCTTC.

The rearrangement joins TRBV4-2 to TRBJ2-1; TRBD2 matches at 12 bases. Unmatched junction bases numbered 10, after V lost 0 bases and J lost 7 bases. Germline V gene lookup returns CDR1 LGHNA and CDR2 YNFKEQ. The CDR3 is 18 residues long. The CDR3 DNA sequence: TGTGCCAGCAGCCAAGACCTACTAGCGGGGGGCTCTGGGAATGAGCAGTTCTTC. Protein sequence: CASSQDLLAGGSGNEQFF.

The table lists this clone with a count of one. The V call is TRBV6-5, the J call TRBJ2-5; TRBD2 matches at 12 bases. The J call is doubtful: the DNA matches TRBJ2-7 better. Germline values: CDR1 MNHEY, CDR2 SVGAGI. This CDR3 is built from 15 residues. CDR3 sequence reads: CASSHRLAGVHEQYF. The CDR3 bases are TGTGCCAGCAGCCATCGACTAGCGGGAGTCCACGAGCAGTACTTC.